These T cell receptor beta chains were read from a single sample in a study of cytomegalovirus exposure and HLA in healthy donors. The repertoire was sequenced with immunoSEQ multiplex PCR; TCRdb's copy has only in-frame clones and lacks some. The sample consists of approximately 53,000 clones, 92% of them appearing once. The specimen was PBMCs. The receptor source for this set is a man between 18 and 35 years old in good health and CMV-seronegative. CDR3s include the opening cysteine and the closing phenylalanine or tryptophan. D genes are given only for firm matches. Some rows have no size entry. The others give once, few or many, or a class for an expanded clone.

>once|TRBD1|TRBJ2-2|TRBV5-1
CASSTGTGESGELFF
TGCGCCAGCAGCACCGGGACAGGGGAGTCCGGGGAGCTGTTTTTT
>NA|NA|TRBJ2-1|TRBV29-1
CSTAEGRNEQFF
TGCAGCACCGCTGAGGGGAGGAATGAGCAGTTCTTC
>NA|NA|TRBJ1-1|TRBV2
CASEGQMNTEAFF
TGTGCCAGCGAAGGACAGATGAACACTGAAGCTTTCTTT
>NA|TRBD1|TRBJ1-2|TRBV28
CASSLDRNYGYTF
TGTGCCAGCAGTTTGGACAGGAACTATGGCTACACCTTC
>NA|NA|TRBJ2-7|TRBV7-2
CASSLEAGQQYF
TGTGCCAGCAGCTTGGAAGCGGGTCAGCAGTACTTC
>NA|TRBD2|TRBJ2-1|TRBV7-6
CASSSIYSGRGNEQFF
TGTGCCAGCAGCTCAATTTATAGCGGGAGGGGCAATGAGCAGTTCTTC
>NA|TRBD1|TRBJ2-7|TRBV27
CASSLSRQGAYEQYF
TGTGCCAGCAGTTTATCAAGACAGGGGGCCTACGAGCAGTACTTC
>NA|TRBD1|TRBJ2-7|TRBV4-3
CASSQEGQGVPYEQYF
TGCGCCAGCAGCCAAGAGGGACAGGGGGTCCCCTACGAGCAGTACTTC
>NA|TRBD2|TRBJ2-7|TRBV14
CASSLWGGGLREDEQYF
TGTGCCAGCAGCTTGTGGGGGGGAGGCCTTCGAGAGGACGAGCAGTACTTC
>NA|TRBD1|TRBJ2-3|TRBV7-2
CASSLGLGTGKGTDTQYF
TGTGCCAGCAGCTTAGGCCTAGGGACAGGGAAAGGCACAGATACGCAGTATTTT
>NA|NA|TRBJ2-7|TRBV5-1
CASSFLPAESSYEQYF
TGCGCCAGCAGCTTCCTTCCAGCGGAGAGCTCCTACGAGCAGTACTTC
>NA|NA|TRBJ2-3|TRBV7-3
CASSPNAVGFADTQYF
TGTGCCAGCAGCCCAAACGCCGTCGGTTTCGCAGATACGCAGTATTTT
>NA|NA|TRBJ2-7|TRBV27
CASKTAGGEQYF
TGTGCCAGCAAGACCGCAGGGGGGGAGCAGTACTTC
>NA|NA|TRBJ1-3|TRBV28
CASRQGSRDTIYF
TGTGCCAGCAGACAGGGATCGAGGGACACCATATATTTT
>NA|TRBD2|TRBJ2-7|TRBV7-8
CASSPTTGGLDVEQYF
TGTGCCAGCAGCCCGACGACGGGAGGTCTTGACGTAGAGCAGTACTTC
>NA|TRBD1|TRBJ2-3|TRBV4-1
CASSQAGTGGSTDTQYF
TGCGCCAGCAGCCAAGCCGGGACAGGTGGTAGCACAGATACGCAGTATTTT
>NA|TRBD2|TRBJ2-5|TRBV7-2
CASSLGTLAGARETQYF
TGTGCCAGCAGCTTAGGGACACTAGCGGGAGCCCGAGAGACCCAGTACTTC
>NA|NA|TRBJ1-4|TRBV29-1
CSGQTGATNEKLFF
TGCAGCGGCCAAACCGGTGCAACTAATGAAAAACTGTTTTTT
>NA|NA|TRBJ1-4|TRBV4-1
CASSQDRAGIRIEKLFF
TGCGCCAGCAGCCAAGATAGGGCAGGGATCAGGATTGAAAAACTGTTTTTT
>NA|NA|TRBJ1-5|TRBV6-5
CASSLVSGDNQPQHF
TGTGCCAGCAGTTTGGTATCAGGGGACAATCAGCCCCAGCATTTT
>NA|NA|TRBJ2-1|TRBV11-2
CASSNLRAESYNEQFF
TGTGCCAGCAGCAACCTCAGGGCGGAGTCTTACAATGAGCAGTTCTTC
>once|NA|TRBJ2-7|TRBV21-1
CAYHPGQGANCVEQYF
TGTGCCTACCACCCGGGACAGGGGGCGAATTGTGTTGAGCAGTACTTC
>NA|NA|TRBJ2-1|TRBV6-1
CASSEEGGYYNEQFF
TGTGCCAGCAGTGAAGAGGGCGGGTATTACAATGAGCAGTTCTTC
>NA|NA|TRBJ1-2|TRBV9
CASLVGQGLYGYTF
TGTGCCAGCTTAGTGGGGCAGGGACTCTATGGCTACACCTTC
>NA|NA|TRBJ1-5|TRBV5-5
CASSRGGIGNQPQHF
TGTGCCAGCAGCCGCGGGGGGATAGGCAATCAGCCCCAGCATTTT
>NA|NA|TRBJ2-7|TRBV13
CASSLGGRDSYEQYF
TGTGCCAGCAGCTTAGGCGGGCGGGACTCCTACGAGCAGTACTTC
>NA|NA|TRBJ2-2|TRBV28
CASNKGQINTGELFF
TGTGCCAGCAATAAAGGACAAATAAACACCGGGGAGCTGTTTTTT
>NA|NA|TRBJ2-3|TRBV2
CASPERETPLDTQYF
TGTGCCAGCCCTGAAAGGGAGACCCCCTTGGATACGCAGTATTTT